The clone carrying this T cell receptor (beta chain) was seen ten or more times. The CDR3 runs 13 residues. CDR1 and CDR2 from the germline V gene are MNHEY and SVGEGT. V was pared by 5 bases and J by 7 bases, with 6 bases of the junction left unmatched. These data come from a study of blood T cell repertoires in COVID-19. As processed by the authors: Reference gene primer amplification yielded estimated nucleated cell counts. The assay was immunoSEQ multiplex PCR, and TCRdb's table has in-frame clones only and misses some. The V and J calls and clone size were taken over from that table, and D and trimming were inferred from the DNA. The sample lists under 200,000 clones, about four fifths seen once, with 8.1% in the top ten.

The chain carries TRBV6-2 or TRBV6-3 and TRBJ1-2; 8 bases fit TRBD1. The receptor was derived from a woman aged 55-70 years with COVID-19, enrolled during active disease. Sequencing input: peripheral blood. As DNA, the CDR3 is TGTGCCAGCAGTAAGGACAGGGCTGGTGGCTACACCTTC. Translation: CASSKDRAGGYTF.